This is a list of T cell receptor beta chains from one sample in a study of T cell repertoires in cytomegalovirus infection. One entry per CDR3 protein, called by TCRdb with MiXCR from the reads. This table has approximately 730,000 distinct CDR3 sequences, 25% to 30% appearing once. Their specific antigens are unknown. The sample consisted of cultured CD8+ T cells from PBMCs, taken from culture after CMV antigen stimulation. These TCRs come from a human donor in good health (CMV status not recorded). Some clones in this sample may be carry-over from other donors' samples. CDR3s include the opening cysteine and the closing phenylalanine or tryptophan. Fields, in order: clone size, J gene, V gene, D gene, CDR3 DNA, CDR3 protein. The D gene is left open where the match is weak. Some rows mark clone size as missing; the rest say once, few, many or name a class of expanded clone.

clone size: -
J gene: TRBJ2-1
V gene: TRBV12-3/TRBV12-4
D gene: TRBD1
CDR3 DNA: TGTGCCAGCAACACAGGGGGCATCAATGAGCAGTTCTTC
CDR3 protein: CASNTGGINEQFF

clone size: few
J gene: TRBJ2-5
V gene: TRBV3-1
D gene: -
CDR3 DNA: TGTGCCAGCAGCCCCAGGGACACCAAAATAAAAGGGACCCAGTACTTC
CDR3 protein: CASSPRDTKIKGTQYF

clone size: -
J gene: TRBJ2-1
V gene: TRBV27
D gene: -
CDR3 DNA: TGTGCCAGCAGTTTTGTCAGGGAGACTTATGAGCAGTTCTTC
CDR3 protein: CASSFVRETYEQFF

clone size: -
J gene: TRBJ1-6
V gene: TRBV4-1
D gene: -
CDR3 DNA: TGCGCCAGCAGCCAAGAGGGGGACTATAATTCACCCCTCCACTTT
CDR3 protein: CASSQEGDYNSPLHF

clone size: -
J gene: TRBJ2-3
V gene: TRBV6-5
D gene: -
CDR3 DNA: TGTGCCAGCAGGCGTGGGACATATAGCACAGATACGCAGTATTTT
CDR3 protein: CASRRGTYSTDTQYF

clone size: few
J gene: TRBJ1-5
V gene: TRBV2
D gene: -
CDR3 DNA: TGTGCCAGCAGTGAAGGCCCTGTTTGGCCCCAGCATTTT
CDR3 protein: CASSEGPVWPQHF

clone size: -
J gene: TRBJ2-1
V gene: TRBV7-6
D gene: -
CDR3 DNA: TGTGCTAGCAGCCCGGGCCTCCGGTCTGGCAATGAGCAGTTCTTC
CDR3 protein: CASSPGLRSGNEQFF

clone size: few
J gene: TRBJ2-7
V gene: TRBV4-2
D gene: TRBD2
CDR3 DNA: TGTGCCAGCAGCCTAATGACTAGCGGGTCCTACGAGCAGTACTTC
CDR3 protein: CASSLMTSGSYEQYF

clone size: many
J gene: TRBJ1-1
V gene: TRBV5-1
D gene: -
CDR3 DNA: TGTGCCAGCAGCTTAGTCGGTCAGAACACTGAAGCTTTCTTT
CDR3 protein: CASSLVGQNTEAFF

clone size: -
J gene: TRBJ2-1
V gene: TRBV2
D gene: TRBD1
CDR3 DNA: TGTGCCCTCCGGGACAGGGTGTACAATGAGCAGTTCTTC
CDR3 protein: CALRDRVYNEQFF

clone size: few
J gene: TRBJ2-7
V gene: TRBV5-6
D gene: -
CDR3 DNA: TGTGCCAGCAGCGGTGACATAGCCACCTACGAGCAGTACTTC
CDR3 protein: CASSGDIATYEQYF

clone size: few
J gene: TRBJ2-1
V gene: TRBV7-7
D gene: TRBD2
CDR3 DNA: TGTGCTAGCAGCGTGACTAGCGGGGGGGCCGTTGGCGACAATGAGCAGTTCTTC
CDR3 protein: CASSVTSGGAVGDNEQFF

clone size: -
J gene: TRBJ1-5
V gene: TRBV19
D gene: -
CDR3 DNA: TGTGCCAGTAGTATAGTCCGAGGGGGGGGGCAGCCCCAGCATTTT
CDR3 protein: CASSIVRGGGQPQHF

clone size: -
J gene: TRBJ2-1
V gene: TRBV19
D gene: TRBD1
CDR3 DNA: TGTGCCAGTAAGAACAGGGGGCTTAATGAGCAGTTCTTC
CDR3 protein: CASKNRGLNEQFF

clone size: few
J gene: TRBJ2-5
V gene: TRBV11-2
D gene: -
CDR3 DNA: TGTGCCAGCAGCCCACCCCCTCCGACCCTGAATGACGAGACCCAGTACTTC
CDR3 protein: CASSPPPPTLNDETQYF

clone size: few
J gene: TRBJ1-1
V gene: TRBV25-1
D gene: -
CDR3 DNA: TGTGCCAGCAGTGAAGGGAAATTCACTGAAGCTTTCTTT
CDR3 protein: CASSEGKFTEAFF

clone size: -
J gene: TRBJ2-7
V gene: TRBV7-6
D gene: -
CDR3 DNA: TGTGCTAGCAGCTTCTTACAGGGTGGGGAGCAGTACTTC
CDR3 protein: CASSFLQGGEQYF

clone size: few
J gene: TRBJ2-1
V gene: TRBV2
D gene: -
CDR3 DNA: TGTGCCAGCAGTGACCCCGGGGGGACAGCTACCTACAATGAGCAGTTCTTC
CDR3 protein: CASSDPGGTATYNEQFF